This T cell receptor beta chain emerged from a study of T cell responses to AZD1222 COVID-19 vaccine. Study background: Second-dose schedules of about 4 or about 12 weeks were combined. General study findings and limits: Scientists sampled the repertoires only once the peak T cell response had passed. In a largely white British group with more females than males, clonal diversity was possibly underestimated. Unmutated variant regions are reportedly targeted by nearly half of spike-specific TCRs.

Germline V gene sequence: CDR1 SGHRS, CDR2 YFSETQ. The junction had 13 bases not matched to a gene; V was cut back by 5 bases and J by 8 bases. This CDR3 is 15 amino acids long. Assay used: immunoSEQ multiplex PCR; TCRdb lists only in-frame clones, some missing. The profile shows roughly 120,000 clones, 75% to 95% of them singletons. About this clone: Its specificity is unknown.

Sequences were derived from peripheral blood, sampled on day 0 of AZD1222 vaccination. This TCR derives from an adult in good health. This rearrangement joins TRBV5-1 to TRBJ1-2; TRBD1 matches 9 bases. This chain's CDR3 is CASSPIPGQGYGYTF. The CDR3 DNA reads TGCGCCAGCAGTCCTATCCCGGGACAGGGATACGGCTACACCTTC. Full variable domain (remainder filled in from reference TRBV5-1 and TRBJ1-2): KAGVTQTPRYLIKTRGQQVTLSCSPISGHRSVSWYQQTPGQGLQFLFEYFSETQRNKGNFPGRFSGRQFSNSRSEMNVSTLELGDSALYLCASSPIPGQGYGYTFGSGTRLTVV.